The following is a TCR beta chain sequence with its context. V dropped 0 bases and J dropped 8 bases, with 12 bases sitting between them. The CDR3 length is 14 residues. Germline loops: CDR1 MGHRA, CDR2 YSYEKL. Blood was sampled at baseline, cycle 4 day 1, and cycle 7 day 1. Sequencing was performed with immunoSEQ multiplex PCR; in TCRdb, only in-frame clones are kept and a portion is missing. The sample comprises some 40,000 clones, roughly nine tenths of which are singletons, and about 43% rests with the top ten. These data originate in a study of OX40 agonist ivuxolimab in advanced cancers. The rearrangement joins TRBV4-1 to TRBJ2-3; no clear D gene. The receptor's source is an adult with an advanced solid tumor such as melanoma, head and neck, liver or kidney cancer. The sample in question was CD4+ or CD8+ T cells sorted from blood, obtained in a trial of the OX40 agonist ivuxolimab. CDR3 loop: CASSQDETPPTQYF. The CDR3 region has the DNA TGCGCCAGCAGCCAAGATGAGACTCCCCCTACGCAGTATTTT.